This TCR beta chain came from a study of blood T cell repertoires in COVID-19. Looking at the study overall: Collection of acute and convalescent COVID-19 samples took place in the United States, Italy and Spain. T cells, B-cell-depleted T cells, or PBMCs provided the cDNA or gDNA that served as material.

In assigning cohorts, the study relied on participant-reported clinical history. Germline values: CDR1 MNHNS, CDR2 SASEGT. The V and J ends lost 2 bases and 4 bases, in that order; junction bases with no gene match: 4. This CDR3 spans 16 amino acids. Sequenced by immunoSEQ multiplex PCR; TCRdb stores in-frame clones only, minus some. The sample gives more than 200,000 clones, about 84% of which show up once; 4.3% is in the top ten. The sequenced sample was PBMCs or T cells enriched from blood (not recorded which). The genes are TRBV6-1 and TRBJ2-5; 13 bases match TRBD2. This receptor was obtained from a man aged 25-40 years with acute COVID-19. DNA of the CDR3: TGTGCCAGCAGTGAATCTGGGACTAGCGGGGCAGAGACCCAGTACTTC. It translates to CASSESGTSGAETQYF.